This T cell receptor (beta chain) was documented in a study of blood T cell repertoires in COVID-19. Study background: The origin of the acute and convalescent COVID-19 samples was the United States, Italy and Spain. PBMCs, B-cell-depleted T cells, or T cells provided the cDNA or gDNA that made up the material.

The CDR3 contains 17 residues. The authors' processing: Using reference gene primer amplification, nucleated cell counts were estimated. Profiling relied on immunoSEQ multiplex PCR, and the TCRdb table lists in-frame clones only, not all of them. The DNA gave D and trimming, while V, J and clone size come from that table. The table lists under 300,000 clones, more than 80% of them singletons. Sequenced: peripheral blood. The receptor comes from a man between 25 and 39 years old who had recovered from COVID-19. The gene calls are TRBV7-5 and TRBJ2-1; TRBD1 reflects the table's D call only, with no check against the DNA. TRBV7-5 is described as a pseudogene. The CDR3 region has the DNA TGTGTCAGAAGCTTAGGAGGGACACCGGCAGGTTACAATGAGCAGTTCTTC. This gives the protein CVRSLGGTPAGYNEQFF.